The source of this TCR beta chain is a study of T-cell reconstitution after alpha-beta-depleted transplantation in children. TCRbeta library construction was performed incorporating unique molecular identifiers. TCRdb used MiXCR to reprocess the PCR reads, holding one entry per CDR3 protein. The table records hundreds of thousands of distinct CDR3 sequences, approximately 16% of them present only once. This clonotype has just a few counts. Unmatched junction bases numbered 4, after V lost 1 base and J lost 4 bases. The CDR3 covers 15 residues. Germline CDR1 is SGDLS and CDR2 is YYNGEE. The material was PBMCs from the stem cell graft donor, obtained from the stem cell graft. V is TRBV9 and J is TRBJ2-5; 10 bases map to TRBD1. The receptor's source is a human donor who donated a stem cell graft to a child with acute myeloid leukemia. The CDR3 DNA reads as TGTGCCAGCAGCGTAAGACAGGGGGCGGGAGAGACCCAGTACTTC. Translation gives CASSVRQGAGETQYF.